Included here is one TCR beta chain sequence, with context. The data were produced by immunoSEQ multiplex PCR, yet TCRdb's version contains in-frame clones alone and is incomplete. The table shows 160,000 or so clones, with less than 90% occurring only once. This record belongs to a study of blood T cell repertoires in COVID-19. Overall study: Sites across the United States, Italy and Spain contributed samples from acute and convalescent COVID-19. From T cells, B-cell-depleted T cells, or PBMCs came the material, which was cDNA or gDNA.

Germline CDR1 and CDR2: MDHEN and SYDVKM. This CDR3 is built from 14 residues. V lost 5 bases to trimming and J lost 4 bases; unmatched junction nucleotides: 4. The genes are TRBV28 and TRBJ1-3, with TRBD1 matching over 8 bases. The receptor's source is a woman in her 70s with acute or convalescent COVID-19. The specimen was peripheral blood. The CDR3 region is CASSHTGGGNTIYF. CDR3 DNA: TGTGCCAGCAGTCACACAGGGGGAGGAAACACCATATATTTT.